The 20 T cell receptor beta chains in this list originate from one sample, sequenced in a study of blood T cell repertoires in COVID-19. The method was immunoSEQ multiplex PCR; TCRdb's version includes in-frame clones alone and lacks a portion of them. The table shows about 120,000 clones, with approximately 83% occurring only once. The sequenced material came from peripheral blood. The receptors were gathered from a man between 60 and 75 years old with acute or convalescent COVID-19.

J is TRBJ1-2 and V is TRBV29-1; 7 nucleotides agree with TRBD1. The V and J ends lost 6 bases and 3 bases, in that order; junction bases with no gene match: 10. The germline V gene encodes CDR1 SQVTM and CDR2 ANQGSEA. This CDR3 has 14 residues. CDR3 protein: CSVRDSLVDYGYTF. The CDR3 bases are TGCAGCGTCCGGGACAGCTTGGTTGACTATGGCTACACCTTC. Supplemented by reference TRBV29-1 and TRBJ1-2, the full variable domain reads SAVISQKPSRDICQRGTSLTIQCQVDSQVTMMFWYRQQPGQSLTLIATANQGSEATYESGFVIDKFPISRPNLTFSTLTVSNMSPEDSSIYLCSVRDSLVDYGYTFGSGTRLTVV.

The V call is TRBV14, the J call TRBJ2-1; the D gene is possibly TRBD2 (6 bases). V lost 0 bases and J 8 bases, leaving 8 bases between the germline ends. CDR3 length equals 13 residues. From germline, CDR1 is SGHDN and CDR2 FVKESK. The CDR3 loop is CASSQDGTYEQFF. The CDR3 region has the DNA TGTGCCAGCAGCCAAGATGGGACTTATGAGCAGTTCTTC.

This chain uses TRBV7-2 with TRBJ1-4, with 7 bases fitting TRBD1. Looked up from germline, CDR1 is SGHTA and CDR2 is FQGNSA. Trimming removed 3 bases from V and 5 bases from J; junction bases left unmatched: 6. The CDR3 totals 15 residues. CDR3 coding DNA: TGTGCCAGCAGCTTTACGGACAGGTTGAATGAAAAACTGTTTTTT. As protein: CASSFTDRLNEKLFF.

CDR3: CASSRNSGRGSSYNEQFF. In nucleotides, the CDR3 is TGTGCCAGCAGTCGAAATAGCGGGAGGGGCAGCTCCTACAATGAGCAGTTCTTC. This chain links TRBV6-4 with TRBJ2-1, with 11 bases identical to TRBD2. The CDR3 length is 18 residues. The germline V gene has CDR1 MRHNA and CDR2 SNTAGT. V trimming: 5 bases; J trimming: 0 bases; junction bases outside the gene matches: 9.

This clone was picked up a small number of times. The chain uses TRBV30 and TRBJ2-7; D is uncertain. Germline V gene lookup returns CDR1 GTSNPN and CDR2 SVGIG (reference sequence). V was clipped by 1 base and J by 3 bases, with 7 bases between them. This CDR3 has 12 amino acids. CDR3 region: CAWSEYGYEQYF. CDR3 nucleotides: TGTGCCTGGAGTGAATACGGCTACGAGCAGTACTTC.

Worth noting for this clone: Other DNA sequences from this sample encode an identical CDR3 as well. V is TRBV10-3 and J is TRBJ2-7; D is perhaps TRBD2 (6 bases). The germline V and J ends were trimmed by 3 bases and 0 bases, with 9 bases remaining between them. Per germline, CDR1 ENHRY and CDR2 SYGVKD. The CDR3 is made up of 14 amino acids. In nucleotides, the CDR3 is TGTGCCATCAGTGAAGCGGGCGACTCCTACGAGCAGTACTTC. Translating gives CAISEAGDSYEQYF.

In DNA form, the CDR3 reads TGTGCCAGCAGTTTAGGACGAGGGGAAGCTTTCTTT. As protein: CASSLGRGEAFF. The chain recombines TRBV12-3 or TRBV12-4 with TRBJ1-1, with D unresolved. The CDR3 length is 12 residues. Deletions cut 1 base from V and 8 bases from J, with 8 bases between.

This CDR3 is CASSGQGGTGELFF. The CDR3 coding sequence is TGTGCCAGCAGCGGGCAGGGGGGCACCGGGGAGCTGTTTTTT. The genes are TRBV7-9 and TRBJ2-2; perhaps TRBD1 as D (7 bases). This CDR3 contains 14 residues. V lost 5 bases to trimming and J lost 4 bases, with 11 bases between them. Germline V gene lookup returns CDR1 SEHNR and CDR2 FQNEAQ (reference sequence).

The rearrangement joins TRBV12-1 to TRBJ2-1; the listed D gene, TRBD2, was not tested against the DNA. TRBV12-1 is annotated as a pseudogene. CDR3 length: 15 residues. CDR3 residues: CASSLYLARRNEQFF. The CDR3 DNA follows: TGTGCCAGCAGCTTGTATTTAGCTAGAAGGAATGAGCAGTTCTTC.

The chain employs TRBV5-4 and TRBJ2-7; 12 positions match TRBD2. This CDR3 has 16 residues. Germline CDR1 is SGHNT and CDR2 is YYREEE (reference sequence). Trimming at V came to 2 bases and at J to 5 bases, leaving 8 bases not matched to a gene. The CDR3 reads CASSFEGTSGFNEQYF. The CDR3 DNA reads TGTGCCAGCAGCTTCGAGGGGACTAGCGGGTTCAACGAGCAGTACTTC.

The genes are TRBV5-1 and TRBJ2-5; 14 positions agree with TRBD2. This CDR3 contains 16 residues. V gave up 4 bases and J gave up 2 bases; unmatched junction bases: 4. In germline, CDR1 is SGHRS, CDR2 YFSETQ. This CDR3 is CASSEGLAGAQETQYF. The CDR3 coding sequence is TGCGCCAGCAGCGAGGGACTAGCGGGAGCACAAGAGACCCAGTACTTC.

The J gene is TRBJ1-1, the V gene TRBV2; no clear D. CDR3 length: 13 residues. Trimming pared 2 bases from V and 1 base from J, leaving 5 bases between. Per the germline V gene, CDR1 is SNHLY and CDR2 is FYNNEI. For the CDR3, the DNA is TGTGCCAGCAGTGAACGGGAGAACACTGAAGCTTTCTTT. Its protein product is CASSERENTEAFF.

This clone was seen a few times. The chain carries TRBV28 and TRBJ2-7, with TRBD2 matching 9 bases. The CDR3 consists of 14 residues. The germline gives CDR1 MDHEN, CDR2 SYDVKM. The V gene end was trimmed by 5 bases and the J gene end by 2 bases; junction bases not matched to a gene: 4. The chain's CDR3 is CASSLAGLTYEQYF. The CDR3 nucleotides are TGTGCCAGCAGTCTAGCGGGGTTAACCTACGAGCAGTACTTC.

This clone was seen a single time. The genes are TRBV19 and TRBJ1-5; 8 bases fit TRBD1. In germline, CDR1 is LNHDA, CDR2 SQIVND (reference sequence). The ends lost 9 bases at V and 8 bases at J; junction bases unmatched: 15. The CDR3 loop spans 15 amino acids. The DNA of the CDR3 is TGTGCCAGCGACGACACAGGGGGTTGGTTGGAGCCCCAGCATTTT. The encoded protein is CASDDTGGWLEPQHF.

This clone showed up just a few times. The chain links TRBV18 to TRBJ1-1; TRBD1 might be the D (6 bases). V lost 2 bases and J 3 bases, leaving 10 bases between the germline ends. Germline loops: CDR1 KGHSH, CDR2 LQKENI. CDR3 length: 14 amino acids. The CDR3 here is CASSPTGWDTEAFF. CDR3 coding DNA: TGTGCCAGCTCACCAACAGGGTGGGACACTGAAGCTTTCTTT.

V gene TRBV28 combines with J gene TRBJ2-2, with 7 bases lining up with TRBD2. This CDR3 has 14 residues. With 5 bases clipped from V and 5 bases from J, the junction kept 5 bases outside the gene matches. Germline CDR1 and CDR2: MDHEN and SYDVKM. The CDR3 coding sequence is TGTGCCAGCAGTAACCTCGGGGGGACCGGGGAGCTGTTTTTT. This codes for CASSNLGGTGELFF.

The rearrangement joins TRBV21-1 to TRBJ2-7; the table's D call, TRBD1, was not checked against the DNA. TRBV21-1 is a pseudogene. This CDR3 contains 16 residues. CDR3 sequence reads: CASSNCDRNRSYEQYF. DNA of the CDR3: TGTGCCAGCAGCAACTGCGACAGGAACAGGTCCTACGAGCAGTACTTC.

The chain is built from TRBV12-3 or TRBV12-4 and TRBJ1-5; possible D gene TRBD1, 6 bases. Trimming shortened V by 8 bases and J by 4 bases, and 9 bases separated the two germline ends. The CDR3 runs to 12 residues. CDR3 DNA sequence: TGTGCCAGCCGGGACACAAATCAGCCCCAGCATTTT. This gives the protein CASRDTNQPQHF.

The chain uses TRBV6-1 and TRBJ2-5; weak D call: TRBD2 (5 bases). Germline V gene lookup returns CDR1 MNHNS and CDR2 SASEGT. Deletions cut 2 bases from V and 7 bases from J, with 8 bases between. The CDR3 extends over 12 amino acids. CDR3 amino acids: CASSESAGTQYF. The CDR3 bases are TGTGCCAGCAGTGAATCGGCGGGGACCCAGTACTTC.

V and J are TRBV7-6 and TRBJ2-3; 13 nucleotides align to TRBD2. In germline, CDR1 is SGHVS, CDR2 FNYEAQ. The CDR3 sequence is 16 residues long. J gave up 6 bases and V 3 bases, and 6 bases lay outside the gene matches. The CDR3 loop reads CASSFRLAGGSDTQYF. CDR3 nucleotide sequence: TGTGCCAGCAGCTTTCGACTAGCGGGGGGAAGCGATACGCAGTATTTT.